The 30 T cell receptor beta chains below come from one sample, sequenced in a study of cytomegalovirus exposure and HLA in healthy donors. Primers for the PCR totalled 60 Vbeta and 13 Jbeta. Profiled with immunoSEQ multiplex PCR; TCRdb holds only in-frame clones, not every one. The sample shows under 200,000 clones, 65% to 85% of them seen only once. The sample comprised PBMCs. Receptor source: a woman in her 40s in good health and CMV-seropositive.

The rearrangement joins TRBV30 to TRBJ1-3; 8 bases agree with TRBD1. Trimming removed 4 bases from V and 4 bases from J; junction bases left unmatched: 9. Per the germline V gene, CDR1 is GTSNPN and CDR2 is SVGIG (reference sequence). The CDR3 contains 15 residues. CDR3 loop: CAWKKPGQAGNTIYF. The CDR3, as DNA: TGTGCCTGGAAAAAGCCGGGACAGGCAGGAAACACCATATATTTT.

This clone turned up a few times. The V call is TRBV30, the J call TRBJ2-2; 10 bases agree with TRBD2. J lost 7 bases, V lost 4 bases, and 12 bases had no gene match. Germline V gene data show CDR1 as GTSNPN and CDR2 as SVGIG (reference sequence). This CDR3 spans 16 amino acids. The CDR3 sequence: CAWKGEAGGHSGELFF. The CDR3 bases are TGTGCCTGGAAAGGAGAAGCGGGGGGGCACAGCGGGGAGCTGTTTTTT.

This sequence joins TRBV27 and TRBJ2-7, with D tentatively TRBD2 (5 bases). The germline V and J ends were trimmed by 2 bases and 4 bases, with 9 bases remaining between them. CDR1 is MNHEY and CDR2 is SMNVEV in the germline V gene (reference sequence). The CDR3 runs to 13 residues. This CDR3 reads CASSLERGYEQYF. Here the CDR3 DNA reads TGTGCCAGCAGTTTAGAGAGAGGGTACGAGCAGTACTTC.

Only a few counts were recorded for this clone. The chain is built from TRBV6-6 and TRBJ2-3; a possible D gene is TRBD1 (6 bases). The germline gives CDR1 MNHNY, CDR2 SVGAGI (reference sequence). The V end was cut by 6 bases, the J end by 6 bases, with 22 bases between. This CDR3 is built from 16 residues. The CDR3 DNA reads as TGTGCCAGCAGAAACAGGGCAGGGGTAGTTTCCGATACGCAGTATTTT. It yields the protein CASRNRAGVVSDTQYF.

This chain uses TRBV6-1 with TRBJ1-1; TRBD1 is a possible D gene (5 bases). In germline, CDR1 is MNHNS, CDR2 SASEGT. The CDR3 sequence is 14 residues long. Trimming cost V 2 bases and J 4 bases, with 11 bases left between them. CDR3 nucleotides: TGTGCCAGCAGTGAACCAGGGCTCTCCACTGAAGCTTTCTTT. Protein sequence: CASSEPGLSTEAFF.

The V call is TRBV6-5, the J call TRBJ2-3; 8 positions match TRBD2. With 6 bases clipped from V and 0 bases from J, the junction kept 2 bases outside the gene matches. The V gene's germline CDR1 is MNHEY and CDR2 SVGAGI. There are 14 residues in the CDR3. The DNA of the CDR3 is TGTGCCAGCAGCGGGGGGGTGAGCACAGATACGCAGTATTTT. Its protein is CASSGGVSTDTQYF.

The rearrangement joins TRBV5-1 to TRBJ1-5; weak D call: TRBD1 (6 bases). Germline assignment: CDR1 SGHRS and CDR2 YFSETQ. With 5 bases removed from V and 3 bases from J, the gap between germline ends came to 15 bases. The CDR3 has 15 residues. The CDR3 DNA reads as TGCGCCAGCAGTCCCGGGACAACCTACAATCAGCCCCAGCATTTT. This codes for CASSPGTTYNQPQHF.

The chain couples TRBV18 to TRBJ2-5, with D hard to call. This CDR3 comprises 15 residues. The V gene lost 1 base and the J gene lost 0 bases, with 9 bases spanning the gap. Per the germline V gene, CDR1 is KGHSH and CDR2 is LQKENI. CDR3 protein: CASSPRSLNQETQYF. The CDR3 DNA sequence: TGTGCCAGCTCACCACGCAGTCTTAACCAAGAGACCCAGTACTTC.

The V call is TRBV7-6, the J call TRBJ2-2; 10 bases match TRBD1. The CDR3 spans 15 residues. The germline gives CDR1 SGHVS, CDR2 FNYEAQ. J lost 5 bases, V lost 10 bases, and 10 bases had no gene match. The CDR3 loop reads CATRQGQGWTGELFF. The CDR3 nucleotides read TGTGCCACCAGGCAGGGACAGGGGTGGACCGGGGAGCTGTTTTTT.

As regards this clone: Sequence at one end of the junction differs from germline and may be a read error. The chain employs TRBV4-3 and TRBJ2-7; 7 nucleotides line up with TRBD2. CDR1 and CDR2 from the germline V gene are LGHNA and YSLEER. The CDR3 consists of 16 residues. The CDR3 bases are TGCGCCAGCAGCAAAGAGGCCAGCGGGGCGTCCTACGAGCAGTACTTC. It encodes CASSKEASGASYEQYF.

The V gene is TRBV2, the J gene TRBJ2-1; 8 bases match TRBD2. The junction had 6 bases not matched to a gene; V was cut back by 6 bases and J by 8 bases. Germline CDR1 and CDR2: SNHLY and FYNNEI. The CDR3 sequence is 13 residues long. Here the CDR3 reads CASRSGSGYEQFF. For the CDR3, the DNA is TGTGCCAGCAGGAGCGGGAGTGGCTATGAGCAGTTCTTC.

This clone was seen more than once but under ten times. The genes are TRBV10-1 and TRBJ1-1; TRBD1 might be the D (6 bases). The V end was cut by 9 bases, the J end by 1 base, with 12 bases between. Germline-derived CDR1 and CDR2 are WNHNN and SYGVQD (reference sequence). This CDR3 is built from 13 residues. The CDR3 sequence is CASQGQPNTEAFF. CDR3 bases: TGCGCCAGTCAAGGACAGCCGAACACTGAAGCTTTCTTT.

This clone was observed a few times. The rearrangement links TRBV6-5 to TRBJ1-4; unclear D gene. Trimming left V 5 bases short and J 5 bases short, with 9 bases between. The CDR3 is 13 residues long. Germline lookup yields CDR1 MNHEY and CDR2 SVGAGI. The CDR3 DNA is TGTGCCAGCAGTCGGGGTACAAATGAAAAACTGTTTTTT. Its protein is CASSRGTNEKLFF.

This CDR3 is CASSFGQAFYGYTF. The CDR3 bases are TGTGCCAGCAGCTTCGGACAGGCCTTTTATGGCTACACCTTC. The chain links TRBV7-9 to TRBJ1-2, with 7 bases aligning to TRBD1. The CDR3 has 14 residues. Germline CDR1 reads SEHNR; CDR2 reads FQNEAQ (reference sequence). V dropped 3 bases and J dropped 5; count of bases not matched to a gene: 6.

V and J are TRBV27 and TRBJ2-2, with 7 bases lining up with TRBD1. CDR1 is MNHEY and CDR2 is SMNVEV in the germline V gene (reference sequence). With 4 bases clipped from V and 8 bases from J, the junction kept 7 bases outside the gene matches. There are 14 residues in the CDR3. The CDR3 DNA reads TGTGCCAGCAGTTCCCAGACAGGGACGGGGGAGCTGTTTTTT. It codes for CASSSQTGTGELFF.

This sequence joins TRBV5-4 and TRBJ2-3, with 8 bases aligning to TRBD1. The V segment lost 2 bases and the J segment 2 bases; nucleotides outside the gene matches: 4. Germline assignment: CDR1 SGHNT and CDR2 YYREEE (reference sequence). The CDR3 runs 15 residues. The CDR3 nucleotides are TGTGCCAGCAGCTTTAACAGGGGGTACACAGATACGCAGTATTTT. Translating it yields CASSFNRGYTDTQYF.

The rearrangement joins TRBV11-3 to TRBJ2-1, with 12 positions matching TRBD2. This CDR3 comprises 16 residues. V lost 2 bases and J lost 6; bases outside the gene matches: 5. Germline V gene sequence: CDR1 SGHNT, CDR2 YENEEA. The CDR3 DNA reads as TGTGCCAGCAGCTTAAGACTAGCGGGAGATGGCAATGAGCAGTTCTTC. Translation: CASSLRLAGDGNEQFF.

The chain combines TRBV2 with TRBJ1-1, with a possible D match to TRBD1 (5 bases). CDR1 and CDR2 from the germline V gene are SNHLY and FYNNEI. The CDR3 totals 15 residues. V gave up 4 bases and J gave up 6 bases, with 18 bases separating them. The CDR3 here is CASSVLRGRRAEAFF. The CDR3 nucleotides are TGTGCCAGCAGTGTCCTAAGGGGAAGAAGAGCTGAAGCTTTCTTT.

V is TRBV5-6 and J is TRBJ2-1, with D uncertain. Germline CDR1 SGHDT, CDR2 YYEEEE. Deletions cut 3 bases from V and 4 bases from J, with 5 bases between. There are 12 residues in the CDR3. The CDR3 region has the DNA TGTGCCAGCAGCTCCTTTTACAATGAGCAGTTCTTC. This sequence encodes CASSSFYNEQFF. Using reference TRBV5-6 and TRBJ2-1 for the parts outside the CDR3, the full variable domain is DAGVTQSPTHLIKTRGQQVTLRCSPKSGHDTVSWYQQALGQGPQFIFQYYEEEERQRGNFPDRFSGHQFPNYSSELNVNALLLGDSALYLCASSSFYNEQFFGPGTRLTVL.

The genes are TRBV11-3 and TRBJ2-7; D is perhaps TRBD2 (5 bases). The germline CDR1 and CDR2 sequences are SGHNT and YENEEA. This CDR3 is built from 16 residues. Between the trimmed V and J ends, which lost 1 base and 7 bases, there was a span of 20 bases. CDR3 amino acids: CASSLGWVVGDKEQYF. In DNA, the CDR3 is TGTGCCAGCAGCTTAGGATGGGTGGTGGGAGACAAGGAGCAGTACTTC.

The chain combines TRBV21-1 with TRBJ2-7; the D call of TRBD1 is as the table states it, not checked on the DNA. TRBV21-1 is designated a pseudogene. The CDR3 totals 13 residues. CDR3 residues: CASRGDRDYEQYF. CDR3 DNA: TGTGCCAGCAGAGGGGACAGGGACTACGAGCAGTACTTC.

The chain joins TRBV30 to TRBJ1-3; TRBD1 is a possible D gene (5 bases). The CDR3 contains 15 residues. V was trimmed by 0 bases and J by 0 bases, leaving 9 bases between them. Per germline, CDR1 GTSNPN and CDR2 SVGIG (reference sequence). The CDR3 DNA follows: TGTGCCTGGAGTGTGGACATCAGCTCTGGAAACACCATATATTTT. It codes for CAWSVDISSGNTIYF.

CDR3: CASSLRTTPSTDTQYF. CDR3 sequence (DNA): TGCGCCAGCAGCTTACGGACAACCCCTAGCACAGATACGCAGTATTTT. This sequence joins TRBV5-1 and TRBJ2-3; maybe TRBD1 (5 bases). The V end was cut by 2 bases, the J end by 0 bases, with 13 bases between. This CDR3 is 16 amino acids long. Germline CDR1 and CDR2: SGHRS and YFSETQ.

J is TRBJ2-1 and V is TRBV6-6; 9 bases align to TRBD2. The CDR3 runs to 15 residues. After removal of 6 bases from V and 5 bases from J, the junction contained 8 bases not matched to a gene. Germline lookup yields CDR1 MNHNY and CDR2 SVGAGI (reference sequence). CDR3 amino acids: CASSLAGGPHNEQFF. In DNA form, the CDR3 reads TGTGCCAGCAGCCTGGCGGGAGGGCCCCACAATGAGCAGTTCTTC.

The V gene is TRBV2, the J gene TRBJ1-2; tentative D call: TRBD1 (5 bases). This CDR3 spans 12 amino acids. The germline V gene encodes CDR1 SNHLY and CDR2 FYNNEI. V lost 8 bases and J 3 bases, leaving 10 bases between the germline ends. CDR3 loop: CASGGVDYGYTF. CDR3 nucleotide sequence: TGTGCCAGCGGGGGGGTGGACTATGGCTACACCTTC.

The chain carries TRBV9 and TRBJ1-1, with 8 bases matching TRBD1. Losses at the gene ends were 0 bases for V and 5 bases for J; bases not matched to a gene: 6. Looked up from germline, CDR1 is SGDLS and CDR2 is YYNGEE. The CDR3 covers 15 residues. CDR3 DNA: TGTGCCAGCAGCGTAGCTCCGACAGGGGAGACTGAAGCTTTCTTT. Residues: CASSVAPTGETEAFF.

The V gene is TRBV2, the J gene TRBJ2-7, with 7 bases lining up with TRBD1. This CDR3 region has 14 residues. Germline CDR1 and CDR2: SNHLY and FYNNEI. V shed 7 bases, J shed 0 bases, and the junction held 6 bases outside the gene matches. CDR3 region: CASIGTVGSYEQYF. For the CDR3, the DNA is TGTGCCAGCATCGGGACAGTCGGCTCCTACGAGCAGTACTTC.

J is TRBJ2-7 and V is TRBV19, with 8 bases fitting TRBD1. Losses at the gene ends were 3 bases for V and 3 bases for J; bases not matched to a gene: 7. Per germline, CDR1 LNHDA and CDR2 SQIVND (reference sequence). The CDR3 spans 15 residues. The CDR3 here is CASSIRGPGNYEQYF. For the CDR3, the DNA is TGTGCCAGTAGTATCAGGGGGCCAGGGAACTACGAGCAGTACTTC.

The V gene is TRBV7-2, the J gene TRBJ2-7; the match to TRBD2 covers 11 bases. V lost 2 bases, J lost 2 bases, and 5 bases stayed unmatched. The CDR3 contains 16 residues. Germline assignment: CDR1 SGHTA and CDR2 FQGNSA. CDR3 nucleotide sequence: TGTGCCAGCAGCTTATTCGGGACTAGCGGACCCTACGAGCAGTACTTC. Translation: CASSLFGTSGPYEQYF.

The chain employs TRBV11-2 and TRBJ2-1; D is unclear. V lost 5 bases to trimming and J lost 0 bases, with 14 bases between them. Germline V gene lookup returns CDR1 SGHAT and CDR2 FQNNGV. The CDR3 has 16 amino acids. The CDR3 is CASSSPPDSSYNEQFF. CDR3 coding DNA: TGTGCCAGCAGCAGCCCCCCCGATAGCTCCTACAATGAGCAGTTCTTC.